The 28 T cell receptor beta chains below all came from one sample that was sequenced in a study of T-cell reconstitution after alpha-beta-depleted transplantation in children. Unique molecular identifiers were used in preparing the TCRbeta library. TCRdb ran MiXCR on the PCR reads and lists one entry per CDR3 protein. The profile covers roughly 15,000 distinct CDR3 sequences, with approximately 5.3% appearing a single time and around 6.9% taken by the ten largest. The starting material was PBMCs, obtained before TCRalphabeta/CD19-depleted stem cell transplant. All receptors come from a boy younger than 18 with acute lymphoblastic leukemia, due to receive a stem cell transplant.

Relative to its sample, this clonotype is large. This chain uses TRBV29-1 with TRBJ2-5; no clear D gene. The CDR3 covers 14 residues. Germline V gene data show CDR1 as SQVTM and CDR2 as ANQGSEA. V was cut by 5 bases and J by 5 bases, with 18 bases left in between. The CDR3 here is CSVYPDGSWETQYF. The DNA of the CDR3 is TGCAGCGTTTACCCGGACGGTTCCTGGGAGACCCAGTACTTC.

This clonotype was recorded at least ten times. The rearrangement uses TRBV5-1 and TRBJ2-2; no reliable D call. The CDR3 is 14 residues long. Looked up from germline, CDR1 is SGHRS and CDR2 is YFSETQ. Trimming removed 0 bases from V and 4 bases from J, with 7 bases in between. The CDR3 sequence: CASSLVVFTGELFF. The CDR3 coding sequence is TGCGCCAGCAGCTTGGTAGTATTCACCGGGGAGCTGTTTTTT.

This clonotype showed up many times. This sequence joins TRBV20-1 and TRBJ2-5; 13 bases fit TRBD2. V lost 3 bases to trimming and J lost 6 bases; unmatched junction nucleotides: 7. This CDR3 has 15 residues. Looked up from germline, CDR1 is DFQATT and CDR2 is SNEGSKA (reference sequence). The CDR3 nucleotides read TGCAGTGCTAGCAAACTAGCGGGAGGGCCCAAGACCCAGTACTTC. Its protein product is CSASKLAGGPKTQYF.

This clonotype has ten or more counts. The rearrangement joins TRBV5-1 to TRBJ1-2; a weak D match, TRBD1 (5 bases). The ends were cut back, 0 bases at V and 5 bases at J, with 17 bases in the middle. CDR1 is SGHRS and CDR2 is YFSETQ in the germline V gene. The length of the CDR3 is 16 residues. The CDR3 bases are TGCGCCAGCAGCTTGGGGGTAATGGGACGGCTATATGGCTACACCTTC. Translating it yields CASSLGVMGRLYGYTF.

This clonotype is deemed medium-sized. The chain uses TRBV7-8 and TRBJ2-2; D might be TRBD2 (5 bases). This CDR3 spans 15 amino acids. Trimming took off 1 base at V and 5 bases at J, with 11 bases between the two ends. In germline, CDR1 is SGHVS, CDR2 FQNEAQ. CDR3 in amino acids: CASSLVRTRTGELFF. The CDR3, as DNA: TGTGCCAGCAGCTTAGTTCGGACTCGGACCGGGGAGCTGTTTTTT.

This clonotype was counted only a few times. The rearrangement uses TRBV18 and TRBJ2-3; tentative D call: TRBD2 (5 bases). This CDR3 spans 15 amino acids. The germline CDR1 and CDR2 sequences are KGHSH and LQKENI. The V end lost 0 bases, the J end lost 2 bases, and 9 bases lay between the germline ends. The CDR3 DNA follows: TGTGCCAGCTCACCACCTAACGGGATCACAGATACGCAGTATTTT. As protein: CASSPPNGITDTQYF. The whole variable domain, remainder taken from reference TRBV18 and TRBJ2-3, is NAGVMQNPRHLVRRRGQEARLRCSPMKGHSHVYWYRQLPEEGLKFMVYLQKENIIDESGMPKERFSAEFPKEGPSILRIQQVVRGDSAAYFCASSPPNGITDTQYFGPGTRLTVL.

This clonotype was detected ten times or more. The rearrangement uses TRBV6-2 or TRBV6-3 and TRBJ2-2, with D uncertain. CDR1 and CDR2 from the germline V gene are MNHEY and SVGEGT. V dropped 1 base and J dropped 4 bases, with 4 bases sitting between them. This CDR3 contains 13 residues. The CDR3 loop reads CASSYFGTGELFF. CDR3 DNA: TGTGCCAGCAGTTACTTCGGCACCGGGGAGCTGTTTTTT.

This clonotype was found many times. This chain connects TRBV3-1 to TRBJ2-7; 7 bases are a match to TRBD2. Germline loops: CDR1 LGHDT, CDR2 YNNKEL (reference sequence). The CDR3 is made up of 14 amino acids. V was clipped by 8 bases and J by 2 bases; unmatched bases: 9. The CDR3 nucleotides read TGTGCCAGCGGCCGCACTAGCGCCACCTACGAGCAGTACTTC. This encodes CASGRTSATYEQYF.

Judged by abundance, this clonotype is medium-sized. The rearrangement joins TRBV6-6 to TRBJ2-6; tentative D call: TRBD2 (5 bases). The CDR3 loop spans 15 amino acids. V lost 6 bases, J lost 1 base, and 10 bases lay in between. CDR1 is MNHNY and CDR2 is SVGAGI in the germline V gene (reference sequence). CDR3 nucleotide sequence: TGTGCCAGCAGATTCTTAGCGTCTGGGGCCAACGTCCTGACTTTC. This gives the protein CASRFLASGANVLTF.

This clonotype was seen many times. The chain uses TRBV20-1 and TRBJ2-5; the D is unclear. CDR1 and CDR2 (germline): DFQATT, SNEGSKA (reference sequence). The CDR3 sequence is 11 residues long. As DNA, the CDR3 is TGCAGCGGACCGAATAAAGAGACCCAGTACTTC. It yields the protein CSGPNKETQYF.

This clonotype came up many times. The chain couples TRBV3-1 to TRBJ1-2; 7 bases fit TRBD1. CDR1 and CDR2 (germline): LGHDT, YNNKEL (reference sequence). CDR3 length: 17 residues. V shed 3 bases, J shed 1 base, and the junction held 11 bases outside the gene matches. CDR3 residues: CASSHSGRGTVNYGYTF. The CDR3 bases are TGTGCCAGCAGCCACTCAGGCAGGGGGACAGTTAACTATGGCTACACCTTC. The entire variable domain, with the rest obtained from reference TRBV3-1 and TRBJ1-2, is as follows: DTAVSQTPKYLVTQMGNDKSIKCEQNLGHDTMYWYKQDSKKFLKIMFSYNNKELIINETVPNRFSPKSPDKAHLNLHINSLELGDSAVYFCASSHSGRGTVNYGYTFGSGTRLTVV.

This clonotype showed up many times. The genes are TRBV4-3 and TRBJ1-1; D uncertain. This CDR3 has 13 residues. Germline V gene data show CDR1 as LGHNA and CDR2 as YSLEER. With 0 bases removed from V and 1 base from J, the gap between germline ends came to 3 bases. As DNA, the CDR3 is TGCGCCAGCAGCCAAGATGGGAACACTGAAGCTTTCTTT. Amino acid sequence: CASSQDGNTEAFF.

In its sample, this clonotype was seen many times. The chain uses TRBV5-5 and TRBJ1-2, with no clear D. Germline V gene sequence: CDR1 SGHKS, CDR2 YYEKEE (reference sequence). The CDR3 spans 14 residues. V shed 6 bases and J shed 0 bases, with 12 bases lying between them. The CDR3 region is CASTPWATNYGYTF. In DNA form, the CDR3 reads TGTGCCAGCACCCCCTGGGCTACTAACTATGGCTACACCTTC. The whole variable domain, remainder taken from reference TRBV5-5 and TRBJ1-2, is DAGVTQSPTHLIKTRGQQVTLRCSPISGHKSVSWYQQVLGQGPQFIFQYYEKEERGRGNFPDRFSARQFPNYSSELNVNALLLGDSALYLCASTPWATNYGYTFGSGTRLTVV.

This clonotype was detected ten times or more. The chain joins TRBV27 to TRBJ1-2, with 7 bases that match TRBD1. Germline-derived CDR1 and CDR2 are MNHEY and SMNVEV (reference sequence). J gave up 0 bases and V 4 bases, and 8 bases lay outside the gene matches. The CDR3 runs to 16 residues. CDR3 bases: TGTGCCAGCAGTTCCTCGAGGGGGCCAGCTAACTATGGCTACACCTTC. Its protein is CASSSSRGPANYGYTF.

In this sample, this clonotype turned up a few times. V gene TRBV24-1 combines with J gene TRBJ1-5; D is possibly TRBD1 (5 bases). The CDR3 is 12 amino acids. Trimming left V 3 bases short and J 7 bases short, with 6 bases between. Germline CDR1 KGHDR, CDR2 SFDVKD. CDR3 DNA: TGTGCCACCAGTGATACAGGACAGCCCCAGCATTTT. Protein: CATSDTGQPQHF.

This clonotype was seen ten or more times. The chain employs TRBV21-1 and TRBJ2-7; the table's D call, TRBD1, was not checked against the DNA. TRBV21-1 constitutes a pseudogene. This CDR3 spans 15 amino acids. CDR3 loop: CASSKVQLPGFEQYF. CDR3 nucleotide sequence: TGTGCCAGCAGCAAAGTTCAACTCCCCGGGTTCGAGCAGTACTTC.

This clonotype was seen many times. The chain joins TRBV6-5 to TRBJ1-6; 8 nucleotides agree with TRBD1. Trimming removed 10 bases from V and 9 bases from J; junction bases left unmatched: 14. Germline values: CDR1 MNHEY, CDR2 SVGAGI. The CDR3 sequence is 15 residues long. The CDR3, as DNA: TGTGCCACCTCGACAGGGGTCCCCTCCGGTTCACCCCTCCACTTT. Translated: CATSTGVPSGSPLHF.

This clonotype was seen ten or more times. The chain links TRBV5-6 to TRBJ1-5; D is unclear. Trimming pared 1 base from V and 0 bases from J, leaving 8 bases between. The CDR3 runs 15 residues. The V gene's germline CDR1 is SGHDT and CDR2 YYEEEE. The CDR3 DNA follows: TGTGCCAGCAGCTTGTCGTATAGTAGCAATCAGCCCCAGCATTTT. Translated, it gives CASSLSYSSNQPQHF.

In its sample, this clonotype was seen many times. This sequence joins TRBV5-5 and TRBJ1-5; D remains unclear. The V gene lost 0 bases and the J gene lost 0 bases, with 7 bases spanning the gap. Germline CDR1 is SGHKS and CDR2 is YYEKEE (reference sequence). The CDR3 totals 15 residues. The CDR3 DNA reads TGTGCCAGCAGCTTGGAAGGGAATAGCAATCAGCCCCAGCATTTT. Its protein is CASSLEGNSNQPQHF.

At least ten counts were recorded for this clonotype. The chain recombines TRBV7-2 with TRBJ2-2, with D unclear. The CDR3 loop spans 14 amino acids. Per germline, CDR1 SGHTA and CDR2 FQGNSA. V lost 5 bases to trimming and J lost 6 bases, with 13 bases between them. The CDR3 is CASSPRGGPGELFF. DNA of the CDR3: TGTGCCAGCAGCCCCCGAGGTGGGCCCGGGGAGCTGTTTTTT.

This clonotype was seen at least ten times. The missing conserved phenylalanine or tryptophan at the end of this CDR3 makes a read error likely. No DNA is shown, since the ends of the CDR3 on it are uncertain; the CDR3 is the one TCRdb lists. The chain employs TRBV28 and TRBJ2-1; the DNA was not used to check the table's D call, TRBD1. The CDR3 comprises 13 residues, both ends counted. Germline V CDR1 and CDR2: MDHEN, SYDVKM. Here the CDR3 reads CASSFDRRREQLV.

This clonotype was detected ten times or more. The chain couples TRBV11-3 to TRBJ2-7, with 10 bases that match TRBD1. CDR1 and CDR2 (germline): SGHNT, YENEEA. The ends lost 5 bases at V and 4 bases at J; junction bases unmatched: 5. The CDR3 is 14 amino acids. CDR3 region: CASSQRQGAYEQYF. The CDR3 DNA is TGTGCCAGCAGCCAAAGACAGGGGGCTTACGAGCAGTACTTC.

This clonotype was counted at least ten times. The junction shows a germline mismatch at one end, possibly a read error. The V gene is TRBV2, the J gene TRBJ2-3, with TRBD1 identical over 7 bases. Germline lookup yields CDR1 SNHLY and CDR2 FYNNEI. The CDR3 runs 19 residues. This chain's CDR3 is CACSAWDSAYSTLTDTQYF. The CDR3 bases are TGTGCCTGCAGTGCCTGGGACAGTGCATACTCAACCCTCACAGATACGCAGTATTTT.

This clonotype was counted many times. J is TRBJ1-3 and V is TRBV12-3 or TRBV12-4; TRBD1 matches 7 bases. V was clipped by 9 bases and J by 3 bases; unmatched bases: 5. The CDR3 is made up of 13 amino acids. The CDR3 loop is CASRRGFGNTIYF. DNA of the CDR3: TGTGCCAGTCGCAGGGGGTTTGGAAACACCATATATTTT.

This clonotype was recorded a few times. Written as DNA, the CDR3 is TGTGCCAGCTCGCCGACGGACGGCTACACTGAAGCTTTCTTT. Amino acid sequence: CASSPTDGYTEAFF. This sequence joins TRBV18 and TRBJ1-1, with D uncertain. Trimming took off 6 bases at V and 3 bases at J, with 14 bases between the two ends. CDR3 length equals 14 residues. Germline loops: CDR1 KGHSH, CDR2 LQKENI.

This clonotype was counted at least ten times. The chain uses TRBV28 and TRBJ2-1, with TRBD2 as a possible D gene (5 bases). The CDR3 has 16 amino acids. The V gene's germline CDR1 is MDHEN and CDR2 SYDVKM. V dropped 2 bases and J dropped 1 base, with 12 bases sitting between them. This CDR3 reads CASSLLSGSSYNEQFF. CDR3 DNA sequence: TGTGCCAGCAGTTTACTGAGCGGATCTTCCTACAATGAGCAGTTCTTC.

This clonotype was counted many times. The V call is TRBV7-2, the J call TRBJ2-1; 10 positions agree with TRBD2. This CDR3 contains 12 residues. V gave up 3 bases and J gave up 12 bases; unmatched junction bases: 2. Germline assignment: CDR1 SGHTA and CDR2 FQGNSA. The CDR3 here is CASSFSGGPQFF. CDR3 nucleotides: TGTGCCAGCAGCTTTAGCGGGGGGCCGCAGTTCTTC.

This clonotype has a handful of counts. This sequence joins TRBV15 and TRBJ2-3; D perhaps matches TRBD2 (7 bases). The germline V gene encodes CDR1 LNHNV and CDR2 YYDKDF (reference sequence). CDR3 length: 13 residues. Trimming shortened V by 4 bases and J by 6 bases, and 11 bases separated the two germline ends. As DNA, the CDR3 is TGTGCCACCAGCAAGGGGGGGGTGGATACGCAGTATTTT. Translation gives CATSKGGVDTQYF.